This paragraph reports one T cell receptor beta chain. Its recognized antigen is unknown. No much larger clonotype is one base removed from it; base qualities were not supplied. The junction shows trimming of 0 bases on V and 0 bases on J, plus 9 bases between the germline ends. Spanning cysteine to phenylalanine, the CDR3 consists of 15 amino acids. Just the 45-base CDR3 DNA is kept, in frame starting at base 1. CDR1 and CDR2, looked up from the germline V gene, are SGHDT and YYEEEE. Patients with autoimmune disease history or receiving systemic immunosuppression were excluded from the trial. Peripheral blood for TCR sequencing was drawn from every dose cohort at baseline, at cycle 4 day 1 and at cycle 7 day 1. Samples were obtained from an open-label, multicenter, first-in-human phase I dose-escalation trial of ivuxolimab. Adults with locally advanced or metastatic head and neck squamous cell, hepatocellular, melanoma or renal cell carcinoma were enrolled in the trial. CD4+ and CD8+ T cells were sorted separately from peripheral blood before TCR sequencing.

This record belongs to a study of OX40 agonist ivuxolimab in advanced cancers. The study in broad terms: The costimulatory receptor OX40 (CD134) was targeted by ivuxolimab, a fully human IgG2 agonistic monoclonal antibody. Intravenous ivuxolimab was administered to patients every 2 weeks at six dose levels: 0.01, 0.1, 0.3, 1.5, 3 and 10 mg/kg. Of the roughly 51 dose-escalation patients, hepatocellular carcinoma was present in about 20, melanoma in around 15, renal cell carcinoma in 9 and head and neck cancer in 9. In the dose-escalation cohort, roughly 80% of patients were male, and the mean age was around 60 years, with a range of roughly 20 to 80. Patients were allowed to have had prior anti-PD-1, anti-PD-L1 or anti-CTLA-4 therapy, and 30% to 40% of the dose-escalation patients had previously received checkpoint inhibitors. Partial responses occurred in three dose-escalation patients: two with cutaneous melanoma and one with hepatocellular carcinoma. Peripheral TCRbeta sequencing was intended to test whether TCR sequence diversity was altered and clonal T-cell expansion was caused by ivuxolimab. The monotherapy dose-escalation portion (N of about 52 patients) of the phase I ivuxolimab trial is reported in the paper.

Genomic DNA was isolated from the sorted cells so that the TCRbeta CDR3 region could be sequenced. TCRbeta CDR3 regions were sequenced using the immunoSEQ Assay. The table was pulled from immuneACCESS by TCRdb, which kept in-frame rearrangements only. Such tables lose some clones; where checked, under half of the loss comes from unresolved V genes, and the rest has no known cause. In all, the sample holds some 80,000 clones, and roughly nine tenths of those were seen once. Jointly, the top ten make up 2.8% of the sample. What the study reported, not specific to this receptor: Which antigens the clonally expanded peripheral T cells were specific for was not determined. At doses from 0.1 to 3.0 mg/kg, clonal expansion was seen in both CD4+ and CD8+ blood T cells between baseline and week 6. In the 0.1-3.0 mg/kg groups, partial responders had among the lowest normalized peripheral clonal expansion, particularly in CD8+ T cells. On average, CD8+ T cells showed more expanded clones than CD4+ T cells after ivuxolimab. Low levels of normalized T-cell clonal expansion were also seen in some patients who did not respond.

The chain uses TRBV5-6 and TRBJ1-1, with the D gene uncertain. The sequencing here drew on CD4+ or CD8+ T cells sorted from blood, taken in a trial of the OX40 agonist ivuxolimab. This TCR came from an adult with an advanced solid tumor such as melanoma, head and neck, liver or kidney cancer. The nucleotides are TGTGCCAGCAGCTTGGGCCCTACGATGAACACTGAAGCTTTCTTT. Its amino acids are CASSLGPTMNTEAFF.